This is a list of T cell receptor beta chains from one sample in a study of T cell repertoires in cytomegalovirus infection. MiXCR was run by TCRdb on the reads, yielding one entry per CDR3 protein. The sample yields 700,000 to 900,000 distinct CDR3 sequences, about 27% seen once. Antigens for these TCRs are unknown. This specimen consisted of cultured CD8+ T cells from PBMCs, obtained from culture after CMV antigen stimulation. The origin of the receptors is a human donor in good health (CMV status not recorded). Some clones in this sample may be carry-over from other donors' samples. Both conserved end residues are part of each CDR3. D genes are given only for firm matches. Only part of the rows carry a size: once, few, many, or a class if the clone is expanded.

CASSPRVGDEQYF | TGCGCCAGCAGCCCCAGGGTAGGCGACGAGCAGTACTTC | TRBV5-1 | - | TRBJ2-7 | once
CASSLGGIPDTQYF | TGTGCCAGCAGTTTAGGGGGCATCCCAGATACGCAGTATTTT | TRBV27 | - | TRBJ2-3 | few
CASSLGFAGGNQPQHF | TGTGCCAGCAGCTTAGGGTTCGCTGGGGGGAATCAGCCCCAGCATTTT | TRBV7-8 | - | TRBJ1-5 | many
CASSTLFTNYGYTF | TGTGCCAGCAGTACCCTCTTTACTAACTATGGCTACACCTTC | TRBV7-9 | - | TRBJ1-2 | many
CASSSRPGGDGAFF | TGTGCCAGCAGCTCCCGGCCAGGGGGAGATGGGGCTTTCTTT | TRBV7-2 | TRBD1 | TRBJ1-1 | few
CASSSSRDKPRNTEAFF | TGTGCCAGCAGTTCCTCCCGGGACAAACCACGGAACACTGAAGCTTTCTTT | TRBV27 | - | TRBJ1-1 | many
CASSPEGTGPLYYGYTF | TGTGCCAGCAGCCCGGAAGGGACAGGGCCTCTTTACTATGGCTACACCTTC | TRBV5-4 | TRBD1 | TRBJ1-2 | -
CASSLAHSSGNTIYF | TGTGCCAGCAGCTTAGCTCACAGCTCTGGAAACACCATATATTTT | TRBV7-2 | - | TRBJ1-3 | many
CASSEAPGQMFGGANVLTF | TGTGCCAGCAGTGAAGCCCCGGGACAAATGTTCGGCGGGGCCAACGTCCTGACTTTC | TRBV6-1 | - | TRBJ2-6 | few
CASSLAIVRYF | TGTGCCAGCAGCTTGGCCATTGTTCGGTATTTT | TRBV5-8 | - | TRBJ2-3 | few
CASSFRTESLNTEAFF | TGTGCCAGCAGTTTCCGGACAGAGAGTTTGAACACTGAAGCTTTCTTT | TRBV6-5 | - | TRBJ1-1 | few
CSVTGTSGGRYNEQFF | TGCAGCGTCACCGGGACTAGCGGGGGGAGGTACAATGAGCAGTTCTTC | TRBV29-1 | TRBD2 | TRBJ2-1 | -
CASSLTGVLFSGANVLTF | TGTGCCAGCAGTTTGACAGGGGTGCTATTCTCTGGGGCCAACGTCCTGACTTTC | TRBV6-1 | TRBD1 | TRBJ2-6 | few
CASSPGLAGSTDTQYF | TGTGCCAGCAGCCCGGGACTAGCGGGGAGCACAGATACGCAGTATTTT | TRBV7-2 | TRBD2 | TRBJ2-3 | many
CASSFGPHSYNEQFF | TGTGCCAGCAGTTTCGGACCGCACTCCTACAATGAGCAGTTCTTC | TRBV27 | - | TRBJ2-1 | -
CSARGLAGGTDTQYF | TGCAGTGCTAGAGGCCTAGCGGGGGGCACAGATACGCAGTATTTT | TRBV20-1 | TRBD2 | TRBJ2-3 | few
CASSLRGLADTQYF | TGTGCCAGCAGCTTAAGGGGGCTGGCAGATACGCAGTATTTT | TRBV7-8 | TRBD1 | TRBJ2-3 | many
CASSVDRDYEQYF | TGTGCCAGCAGTGTTGACAGGGACTACGAGCAGTACTTC | TRBV2 | TRBD1 | TRBJ2-7 | -
CASTFGATNTEAFF | TGTGCCAGCACCTTTGGGGCGACGAACACTGAAGCTTTCTTT | TRBV11-2 | - | TRBJ1-1 | -
CASLPAGNYGYTF | TGTGCCAGCCTCCCAGCCGGTAACTATGGCTACACCTTC | TRBV7-9 | - | TRBJ1-2 | -
CTSSVKVAYRGQETQYF | TGTACCAGCAGCGTCAAAGTCGCGTATCGTGGTCAAGAGACCCAGTACTTC | TRBV7-4 | - | TRBJ2-5 | -
CATLDRITNYGYTF | TGTGCCACCTTGGACAGGATTACTAACTATGGCTACACCTTC | TRBV2 | TRBD1 | TRBJ1-2 | -
CASSPTGGDETQYF | TGTGCCAGCAGTCCGACAGGGGGCGATGAGACCCAGTACTTC | TRBV12-3/TRBV12-4 | TRBD1 | TRBJ2-5 | -
CASSYSQFSGANVLTF | TGTGCCAGCAGTTACTCCCAGTTCTCTGGGGCCAACGTCCTGACTTTC | TRBV6-2/TRBV6-3 | - | TRBJ2-6 | -
CASSSQSRDEQFF | TGTGCCAGCAGCTCCCAAAGCCGAGATGAGCAGTTCTTC | TRBV7-9 | - | TRBJ2-1 | many
CASSLEAGINEQFF | TGTGCCAGCAGCTTAGAGGCAGGGATCAATGAGCAGTTCTTC | TRBV7-8 | - | TRBJ2-1 | -
CASRYRSDEAFF | TGTGCCAGCAGATACAGGTCCGATGAAGCTTTCTTT | TRBV27 | - | TRBJ1-1 | once
CASTPLGNQPQHF | TGTGCCAGCACCCCCCTGGGCAATCAGCCCCAGCATTTT | TRBV7-6 | - | TRBJ1-5 | many
CSAADRAFATNEKLFF | TGCAGTGCTGCGGACAGGGCATTTGCAACTAATGAAAAACTGTTTTTT | TRBV20-1 | TRBD1 | TRBJ1-4 | few